This entry is about one TCR beta chain. The sample is drawn from a study of blood T cell repertoires in COVID-19. The ends were cut back, 3 bases at V and 5 bases at J, with 14 bases in the middle. Germline V gene data show CDR1 as LNHDA and CDR2 as SQIVND (reference sequence). This CDR3 is built from 14 residues. TCRdb's table, derived via immunoSEQ multiplex PCR, lists solely in-frame clones and lacks some. The sample carries about 200,000 clones, roughly 80% recorded once. The sample taken for sequencing was peripheral blood. The receptor was derived from an elderly woman with acute or convalescent COVID-19. The chain recombines TRBV19 with TRBJ2-7; the D gene is possibly TRBD1 (7 bases). In DNA, the CDR3 is TGTGCCAGTAGTATCCGCGGGACAGCTGACGAGCAGTACTTC. Translated: CASSIRGTADEQYF. The full variable domain, completed using reference TRBV19 and TRBJ2-7, is DGGITQSPKYLFRKEGQNVTLSCEQNLNHDAMYWYRQDPGQGLRLIYYSQIVNDFQKGDIAEGYSVSREKKESFPLTVTSAQKNPTAFYLCASSIRGTADEQYFGPGTRLTVT.